This is a list of T cell receptor beta chains from one sample in a study of Tregs in tolerant kidney transplant recipients. Assay: immunoSEQ multiplex PCR; the TCRdb copy retains only in-frame clones and omits some. The sample contains 35,000 to 55,000 clones, less than 95% of which appear only once. The sample taken for sequencing was Tregs from blood. These receptors were collected from a human donor in good health. CDR3s include the opening cysteine and the closing phenylalanine or tryptophan. The D gene is left open where the match is weak. Size values are once, few and many counts, or a class for expanded clones, and some rows have none.

D gene: NA
J gene: TRBJ2-3
V gene: TRBV10-1
clone size: NA
CDR3 DNA: TGCGCCAGCAGTGGTTTAGATACGCAGTATTTT
CDR3 protein: CASSGLDTQYF

D gene: TRBD1
J gene: TRBJ2-1
V gene: TRBV5-4
clone size: NA
CDR3 DNA: TGTGCCAGCAGCGACAGGGGGTACAATGAGCAGTTCTTC
CDR3 protein: CASSDRGYNEQFF

D gene: NA
J gene: TRBJ1-5
V gene: TRBV18
clone size: few
CDR3 DNA: TGTGCCAGCTCACTACTACACGGTAAAAATAGCAATCAGCCCCAGCATTTT
CDR3 protein: CASSLLHGKNSNQPQHF

D gene: NA
J gene: TRBJ2-7
V gene: TRBV5-6
clone size: NA
CDR3 DNA: TGTGCCAGCAGCTTGGTAGACAGGCTGGTAAGCGAGCAGTACTTC
CDR3 protein: CASSLVDRLVSEQYF

D gene: NA
J gene: TRBJ2-2
V gene: TRBV19
clone size: once
CDR3 DNA: TGTGCCAGTGGCCAGGTCTCGACGGGGTCCGGGGAGCTGTTTTTT
CDR3 protein: CASGQVSTGSGELFF

D gene: TRBD1
J gene: TRBJ1-2
V gene: TRBV5-1
clone size: NA
CDR3 DNA: TGCGCCAGCAGCCGGGGACAGGGCTATGGCTACACCTTC
CDR3 protein: CASSRGQGYGYTF

D gene: NA
J gene: TRBJ1-4
V gene: TRBV5-1
clone size: NA
CDR3 DNA: TGCGCCAGCAGCTTAGCCGGGACACGCGGAACTAATGAAAAACTGTTTTTT
CDR3 protein: CASSLAGTRGTNEKLFF

D gene: TRBD1
J gene: TRBJ1-2
V gene: TRBV5-6
clone size: NA
CDR3 DNA: TGTGCCAGCAGCATACGACAGGGGGCATTTTCCTTCTATGGCTACACCTTC
CDR3 protein: CASSIRQGAFSFYGYTF

D gene: NA
J gene: TRBJ2-6
V gene: TRBV19
clone size: NA
CDR3 DNA: TGTGCCAGTAGTGCCCTAATCTCTGGGGCCAACGTCCTGACTTTC
CDR3 protein: CASSALISGANVLTF

D gene: NA
J gene: TRBJ2-5
V gene: TRBV5-1
clone size: NA
CDR3 DNA: TGCGCCAGCAGCCCGGAACCGAGGGCGGTTCAGGAGACCCAGTACTTC
CDR3 protein: CASSPEPRAVQETQYF

D gene: NA
J gene: TRBJ1-5
V gene: TRBV30
clone size: NA
CDR3 DNA: TGTGCCTGGAGTGTACAGGCCGATCAGCCCCAGCATTTT
CDR3 protein: CAWSVQADQPQHF

D gene: TRBD1
J gene: TRBJ1-1
V gene: TRBV30
clone size: once
CDR3 DNA: TGTGCCTGGCAGGGGGCGCAGGCTTTCTTT
CDR3 protein: CAWQGAQAFF

D gene: TRBD2
J gene: TRBJ2-7
V gene: TRBV29-1
clone size: NA
CDR3 DNA: TGCAGCGTTGCGGAAGGGATTAGCGGGACCTACGAGCAGTACTTC
CDR3 protein: CSVAEGISGTYEQYF

D gene: NA
J gene: TRBJ2-7
V gene: TRBV10-1
clone size: few
CDR3 DNA: TGCGCCAGCAGTGTCACTGCCGGCGAGCAGTACTTC
CDR3 protein: CASSVTAGEQYF

D gene: NA
J gene: TRBJ2-1
V gene: TRBV27
clone size: NA
CDR3 DNA: TGTGCCAGCAGTTGGGGCGGCACCTACAATGAGCAGTTCTTC
CDR3 protein: CASSWGGTYNEQFF

D gene: NA
J gene: TRBJ1-1
V gene: TRBV18
clone size: NA
CDR3 DNA: TGTGCCAGCTCACCACAGGGAAGGGACACTGAAGCTTTCTTT
CDR3 protein: CASSPQGRDTEAFF

D gene: NA
J gene: TRBJ2-3
V gene: TRBV5-1
clone size: once
CDR3 DNA: TGCGCCAGCAGCGACGTCCTCAGTACGCAGTATTTT
CDR3 protein: CASSDVLSTQYF

D gene: NA
J gene: TRBJ1-2
V gene: TRBV7-9
clone size: NA
CDR3 DNA: TGTGCCAGCAGCTCGTACCTGGCGCAGGGTGGTAGCCAGGGAGGCTACACCTTC
CDR3 protein: CASSSYLAQGGSQGGYTF

D gene: NA
J gene: TRBJ2-7
V gene: TRBV29-1
clone size: NA
CDR3 DNA: TGCAGCGTTGAGGGGGTCTTGGGGGCGTCCTACGAGCAGTACTTC
CDR3 protein: CSVEGVLGASYEQYF

D gene: TRBD2
J gene: TRBJ2-1
V gene: TRBV10-3
clone size: NA
CDR3 DNA: TGTGCCATCAGTGCGACAGGGGGCCTAGCGGGAGGGTCCTACAATGAGCAGTTCTTC
CDR3 protein: CAISATGGLAGGSYNEQFF

D gene: NA
J gene: TRBJ2-1
V gene: TRBV18
clone size: NA
CDR3 DNA: TGTGCCAGCTCACCGTTGAGCCCAAATGAGCAGTTCTTC
CDR3 protein: CASSPLSPNEQFF

D gene: NA
J gene: TRBJ2-3
V gene: TRBV9
clone size: NA
CDR3 DNA: TGTGCCAGCAGCGTAGCATTAGATACGCAGTATTTT
CDR3 protein: CASSVALDTQYF

D gene: NA
J gene: TRBJ1-1
V gene: TRBV5-6
clone size: NA
CDR3 DNA: TGTGCCAGCAGCTTCCCGGTGGGGCACACTGAAGCTTTCTTT
CDR3 protein: CASSFPVGHTEAFF

D gene: TRBD1
J gene: TRBJ1-6
V gene: TRBV6-1
clone size: NA
CDR3 DNA: TGTGCCAGCAGTGAACAGGGGGCTGATTCACCCCTCCACTTT
CDR3 protein: CASSEQGADSPLHF

D gene: NA
J gene: TRBJ1-2
V gene: TRBV18
clone size: NA
CDR3 DNA: TGTGCCAGCTCACCATCTTCCCAAAGAGGTGGTGGCTACACCTTC
CDR3 protein: CASSPSSQRGGGYTF

D gene: NA
J gene: TRBJ1-1
V gene: TRBV5-1
clone size: NA
CDR3 DNA: TGCGCCAGCAGCTGGACAGCCTTAGGCACTGAAGCTTTCTTT
CDR3 protein: CASSWTALGTEAFF

D gene: NA
J gene: TRBJ2-7
V gene: TRBV18
clone size: NA
CDR3 DNA: TGTGCCAGCTCACCCAGGACCCGCCATTACGAGCAGTACTTC
CDR3 protein: CASSPRTRHYEQYF

D gene: NA
J gene: TRBJ1-1
V gene: TRBV25-1
clone size: NA
CDR3 DNA: TGTGGGGTCAGGGACACTGAAGCTTTCTTT
CDR3 protein: CGVRDTEAFF

D gene: TRBD2
J gene: TRBJ2-7
V gene: TRBV10-2
clone size: NA
CDR3 DNA: TGCGCCAGCAGTGCCGATCTGCTAGCGGGAGTGACCTACGAGCAGTACTTC
CDR3 protein: CASSADLLAGVTYEQYF

D gene: TRBD2
J gene: TRBJ2-7
V gene: TRBV18
clone size: NA
CDR3 DNA: TGTGCCAGCTCAAAAACCCGGACTAGCGGGGACTCCTACGAGCAGTACTTC
CDR3 protein: CASSKTRTSGDSYEQYF

D gene: NA
J gene: TRBJ2-5
V gene: TRBV6-5
clone size: NA
CDR3 DNA: TGTGCCAGCAGTCTCCTTAGGGGAGGGGGGACCCAGTACTTC
CDR3 protein: CASSLLRGGGTQYF

D gene: NA
J gene: TRBJ1-5
V gene: TRBV5-1
clone size: few
CDR3 DNA: TGCGCCAGCAGCTTGGACGGCAGGGGACGCAATCAGCCCCAGCATTTT
CDR3 protein: CASSLDGRGRNQPQHF

D gene: TRBD2
J gene: TRBJ2-7
V gene: TRBV10-3
clone size: NA
CDR3 DNA: TGTGCCATCAGTGAGTCTACTAGCGGAGAGGCGACGTACTTC
CDR3 protein: CAISESTSGEATYF

D gene: TRBD2
J gene: TRBJ2-1
V gene: TRBV6-1
clone size: NA
CDR3 DNA: TGTGCCAGCAACCGGCTAGCGGGAGACTACAATGAGCAGTTCTTC
CDR3 protein: CASNRLAGDYNEQFF

D gene: TRBD2
J gene: TRBJ2-5
V gene: TRBV28
clone size: NA
CDR3 DNA: TGTGCCAGCAGTCAAGTAAAGACTAGCGGGGGGGAAGAGGCCCAGTACTTC
CDR3 protein: CASSQVKTSGGEEAQYF

D gene: NA
J gene: TRBJ1-5
V gene: TRBV7-9
clone size: NA
CDR3 DNA: TGTGCCAGCAGCTTAGTTGGGGGAAGGAGCAATCAGCCCCAGCATTTT
CDR3 protein: CASSLVGGRSNQPQHF

D gene: NA
J gene: TRBJ2-3
V gene: TRBV7-2
clone size: NA
CDR3 DNA: TGTGCCAGCAGCTTAGGGGGATCCCACAGCACAGATACGCAGTATTTT
CDR3 protein: CASSLGGSHSTDTQYF

D gene: TRBD2
J gene: TRBJ2-1
V gene: TRBV20-1
clone size: NA
CDR3 DNA: TGCAGTGCTGGACTAGCGGCGCAGCAGTTCTTC
CDR3 protein: CSAGLAAQQFF

D gene: NA
J gene: TRBJ2-7
V gene: TRBV5-6
clone size: NA
CDR3 DNA: TGTGCCAGCAGCTTGCTGAACTCCTACGAGCAGTACTTC
CDR3 protein: CASSLLNSYEQYF

D gene: NA
J gene: TRBJ1-5
V gene: TRBV2
clone size: NA
CDR3 DNA: TGTGCCAGCAGTGATGGGGGGTATAGCAATCAGCCCCAGCATTTT
CDR3 protein: CASSDGGYSNQPQHF

D gene: TRBD1
J gene: TRBJ2-7
V gene: TRBV2
clone size: NA
CDR3 DNA: TGTGCCGGAGCTAGGACAGGGGCCTACGAGCAGTACTTC
CDR3 protein: CAGARTGAYEQYF

D gene: NA
J gene: TRBJ2-4
V gene: TRBV19
clone size: NA
CDR3 DNA: TGTGCCAGTAGTATTACGAGGGATTTTGGCAAAAACATTCAGTACTTC
CDR3 protein: CASSITRDFGKNIQYF

D gene: NA
J gene: TRBJ2-5
V gene: TRBV5-1
clone size: NA
CDR3 DNA: TGCGCCAGCAGCTTGGGAAGAGGAGAGACCCAGTACTTC
CDR3 protein: CASSLGRGETQYF

D gene: TRBD1
J gene: TRBJ1-6
V gene: TRBV7-8
clone size: NA
CDR3 DNA: TGTGCCAGCAGCTTAGCGTATTGGACAGGGGAATTCTCACCCCTCCACTTT
CDR3 protein: CASSLAYWTGEFSPLHF

D gene: NA
J gene: TRBJ1-2
V gene: TRBV30
clone size: NA
CDR3 DNA: TGTGCCTGGAACAGGGCAGTCTCTAACTATGGCTACACCTTC
CDR3 protein: CAWNRAVSNYGYTF

D gene: TRBD1
J gene: TRBJ1-2
V gene: TRBV6-5
clone size: once
CDR3 DNA: TGTGCCAGCCGGAGTCGGCCAGGGGGAGGCTACACCTTC
CDR3 protein: CASRSRPGGGYTF

D gene: NA
J gene: TRBJ2-3
V gene: TRBV15
clone size: NA
CDR3 DNA: TGTGCCACCAGCAGCCAACCACTTAACAGCGTACCCACAGATACGCAGTATTTT
CDR3 protein: CATSSQPLNSVPTDTQYF

D gene: TRBD2
J gene: TRBJ2-1
V gene: TRBV30
clone size: once
CDR3 DNA: TGTGCCTGGAGTGCGGGAGGGCTAAGATCCTACAATGAGCAGTTCTTC
CDR3 protein: CAWSAGGLRSYNEQFF

D gene: TRBD1
J gene: TRBJ1-2
V gene: TRBV11-2
clone size: NA
CDR3 DNA: TGTGCCAGCAGCCGGACAGGGGGCAATGGCTACACCTTC
CDR3 protein: CASSRTGGNGYTF

D gene: NA
J gene: TRBJ2-7
V gene: TRBV29-1
clone size: NA
CDR3 DNA: TGCAGCGTTGCGAGGGTTAGTTCCTACGAGCAGTACTTC
CDR3 protein: CSVARVSSYEQYF

D gene: NA
J gene: TRBJ2-2
V gene: TRBV25-1
clone size: NA
CDR3 DNA: TGTGCCAGCAGGCCGAACACCGGGGAGCTGTTTTTT
CDR3 protein: CASRPNTGELFF

D gene: NA
J gene: TRBJ1-5
V gene: TRBV5-1
clone size: NA
CDR3 DNA: TGCGCCAGCAGCCCACGACGGACAGATAGCAATCAGCCCCAGCATTTT
CDR3 protein: CASSPRRTDSNQPQHF

D gene: NA
J gene: TRBJ2-5
V gene: TRBV9
clone size: NA
CDR3 DNA: TGTGCCAGCAGCACTCGGCCAACCGGAGTTGAGACCCAGTACTTC
CDR3 protein: CASSTRPTGVETQYF